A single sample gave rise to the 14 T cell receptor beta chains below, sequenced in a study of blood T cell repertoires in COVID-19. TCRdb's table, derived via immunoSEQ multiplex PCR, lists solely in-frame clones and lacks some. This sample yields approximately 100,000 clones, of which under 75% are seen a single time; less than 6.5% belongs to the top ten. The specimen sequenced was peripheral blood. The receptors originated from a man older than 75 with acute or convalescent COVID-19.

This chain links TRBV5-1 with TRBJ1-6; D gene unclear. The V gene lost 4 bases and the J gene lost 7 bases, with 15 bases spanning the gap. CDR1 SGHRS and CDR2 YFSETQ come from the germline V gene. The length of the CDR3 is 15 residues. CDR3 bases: TGCGCCAGCAGCCCAGGCTGGGCCCCAAATTCACCCCTCCACTTT. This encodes CASSPGWAPNSPLHF.

In DNA form, the CDR3 reads TGTGCCAGTAGTATCCGGGAGGTAGATACGCAGTATTTT. Amino acids: CASSIREVDTQYF. J is TRBJ2-3 and V is TRBV19, with 7 bases aligning to TRBD2. The V and J ends lost 3 bases and 5 bases, in that order; junction bases with no gene match: 2. CDR3 length: 13 amino acids. CDR1 and CDR2 from the germline V gene are LNHDA and SQIVND (reference sequence).

Written as DNA, the CDR3 is TGTGCCAGCAGTGAACAGGGGGAGACCCAGTACTTC. Protein product: CASSEQGETQYF. The genes are TRBV2 and TRBJ2-5; the D gene is possibly TRBD1 (6 bases). Trimming left V 2 bases short and J 5 bases short, with 6 bases between. Germline values: CDR1 SNHLY, CDR2 FYNNEI. The length of the CDR3 is 12 residues.

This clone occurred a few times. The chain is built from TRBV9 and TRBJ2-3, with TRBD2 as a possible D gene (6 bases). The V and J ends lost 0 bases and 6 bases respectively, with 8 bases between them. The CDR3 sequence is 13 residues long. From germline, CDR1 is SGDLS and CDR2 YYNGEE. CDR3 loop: CASSVARGDTQYF. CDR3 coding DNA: TGTGCCAGCAGCGTAGCTCGGGGGGATACGCAGTATTTT. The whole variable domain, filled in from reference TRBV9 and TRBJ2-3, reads DSGVTQTPKHLITATGQRVTLRCSPRSGDLSVYWYQQSLDQGLQFLIQYYNGEERAKGNILERFSAQQFPDLHSELNLSSLELGDSALYFCASSVARGDTQYFGPGTRLTVL.

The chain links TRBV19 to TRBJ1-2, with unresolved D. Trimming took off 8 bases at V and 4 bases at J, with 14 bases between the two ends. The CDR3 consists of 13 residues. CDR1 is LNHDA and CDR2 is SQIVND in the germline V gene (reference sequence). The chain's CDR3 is CASGRVGSYGYTF. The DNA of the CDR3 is TGTGCCAGTGGCCGCGTGGGGAGCTATGGCTACACCTTC.

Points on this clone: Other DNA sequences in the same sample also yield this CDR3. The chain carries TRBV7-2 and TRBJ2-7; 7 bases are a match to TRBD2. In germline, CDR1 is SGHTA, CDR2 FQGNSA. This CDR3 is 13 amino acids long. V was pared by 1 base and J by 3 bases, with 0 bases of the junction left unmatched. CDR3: CASSLGGGYEQYF. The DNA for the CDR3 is TGTGCCAGCAGCTTAGGGGGGGGCTACGAGCAGTACTTC.

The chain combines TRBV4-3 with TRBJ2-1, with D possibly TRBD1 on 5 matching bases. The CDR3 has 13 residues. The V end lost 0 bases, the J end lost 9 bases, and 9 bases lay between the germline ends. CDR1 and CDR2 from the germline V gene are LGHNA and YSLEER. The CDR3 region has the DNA TGCGCCAGCAGCCAAGATTGGGGCGGTGAGCAGTTCTTC. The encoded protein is CASSQDWGGEQFF.

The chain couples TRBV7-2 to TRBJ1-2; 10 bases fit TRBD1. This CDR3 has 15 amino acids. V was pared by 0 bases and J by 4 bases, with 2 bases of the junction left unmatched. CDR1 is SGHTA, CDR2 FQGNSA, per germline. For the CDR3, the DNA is TGTGCCAGCAGCTTAGCGACAGGGGGCCGCTATGGCTACACCTTC. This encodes CASSLATGGRYGYTF. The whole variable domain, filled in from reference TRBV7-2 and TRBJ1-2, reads GAGVSQSPSNKVTEKGKDVELRCDPISGHTALYWYRQSLGQGLEFLIYFQGNSAPDKSGLPSDRFSAERTGGSVSTLTIQRTQQEDSAVYLCASSLATGGRYGYTFGSGTRLTVV.

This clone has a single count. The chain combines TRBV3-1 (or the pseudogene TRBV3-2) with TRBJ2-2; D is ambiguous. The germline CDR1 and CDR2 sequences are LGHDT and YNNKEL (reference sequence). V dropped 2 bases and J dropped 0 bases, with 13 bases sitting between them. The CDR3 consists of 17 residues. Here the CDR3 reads CASSQPEPPTNTGELFF. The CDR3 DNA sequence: TGTGCCAGCAGCCAACCGGAGCCCCCGACGAACACCGGGGAGCTGTTTTTT.

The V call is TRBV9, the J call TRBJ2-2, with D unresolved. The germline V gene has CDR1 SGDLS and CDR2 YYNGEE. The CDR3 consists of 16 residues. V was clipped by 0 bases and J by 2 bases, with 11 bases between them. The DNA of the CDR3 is TGTGCCAGCAGCGTAGGGAGCGTTGGTAACACCGGGGAGCTGTTTTTT. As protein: CASSVGSVGNTGELFF.

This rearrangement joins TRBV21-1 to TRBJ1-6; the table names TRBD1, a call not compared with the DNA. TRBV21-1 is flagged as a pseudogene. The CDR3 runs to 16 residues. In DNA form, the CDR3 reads TGTGCCAGCAGCTCCCGACGAGGGACAGTTAATTCACCCCTCCACTTT. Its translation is CASSSRRGTVNSPLHF.

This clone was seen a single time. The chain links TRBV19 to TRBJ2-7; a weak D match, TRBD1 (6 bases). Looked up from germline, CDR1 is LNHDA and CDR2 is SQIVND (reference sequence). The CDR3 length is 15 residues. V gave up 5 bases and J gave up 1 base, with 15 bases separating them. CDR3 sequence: CASSGYRVGSYEQYF. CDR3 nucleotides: TGTGCCAGTAGTGGCTACAGGGTAGGATCCTACGAGCAGTACTTC.

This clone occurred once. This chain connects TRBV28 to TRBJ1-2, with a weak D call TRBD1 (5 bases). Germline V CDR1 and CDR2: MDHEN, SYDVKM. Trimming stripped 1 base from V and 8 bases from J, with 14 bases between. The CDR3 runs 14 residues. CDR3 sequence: CASSLFRGGGGYTF. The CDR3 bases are TGTGCCAGCAGTTTATTTAGGGGAGGAGGCGGCTACACCTTC.

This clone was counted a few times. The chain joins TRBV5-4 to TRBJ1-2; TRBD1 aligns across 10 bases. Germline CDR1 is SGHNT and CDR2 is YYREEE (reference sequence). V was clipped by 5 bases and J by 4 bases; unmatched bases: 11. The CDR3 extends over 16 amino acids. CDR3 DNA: TGTGCCAGCAGAACCGGGGGGACAGGGGACGGCTATGGCTACACCTTC. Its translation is CASRTGGTGDGYGYTF.